Below are 18 T cell receptor beta chains sequenced from a single sample in a study of cytomegalovirus exposure and HLA in healthy donors. With 60 Vbeta and 13 Jbeta primers, the PCR was carried out. Clones were sequenced by immunoSEQ multiplex PCR, and TCRdb holds only the in-frame ones, with some missing. Found here are 140,000 or so clones, about 75% of them singletons; the top ten hold around 4.7%. The sample comprised PBMCs. All receptors come from a man aged 55-75 years in good health and CMV-seronegative.

V usage is TRBV6-1 and J usage is TRBJ1-1; D remains ambiguous. The CDR3 covers 14 residues. CDR1 is MNHNS, CDR2 SASEGT, per germline. Trimming took off 1 base at V and 6 bases at J, with 12 bases between the two ends. The CDR3 reads CASSEERSFAEAFF. DNA for the CDR3: TGTGCCAGCAGTGAAGAGAGGAGTTTCGCTGAAGCTTTCTTT.

The chain is built from TRBV30 and TRBJ2-4, with TRBD1 matching over 7 bases. Losses at the gene ends were 2 bases for V and 1 base for J; bases not matched to a gene: 8. Germline assignment: CDR1 GTSNPN and CDR2 SVGIG (reference sequence). This CDR3 spans 16 amino acids. The CDR3 DNA reads TGTGCCTGGAGTCCTTTCCAACAGGGGGCCAAAAACATTCAGTACTTC. The encoded protein is CAWSPFQQGAKNIQYF. The variable domain in full, completed from reference TRBV30 and TRBJ2-4, reads SQTIHQWPATLVQPVGSPLSLECTVEGTSNPNLYWYRQAAGRGLQLLFYSVGIGQISSEVPQNLSASRPQDRQFILSSKKLLLSDSGFYLCAWSPFQQGAKNIQYFGAGTRLSVL.

The chain links TRBV7-9 to TRBJ2-3, with 8 positions matching TRBD2. V lost 8 bases to trimming and J lost 4 bases; unmatched junction nucleotides: 14. This CDR3 has 16 amino acids. Germline V gene sequence: CDR1 SEHNR, CDR2 FQNEAQ (reference sequence). The CDR3 region is CASCLLSGSGSDTQYF. DNA of the CDR3: TGTGCCAGCTGCCTTCTCAGCGGGAGCGGCTCAGATACGCAGTATTTT.

This clone was observed a handful of times. V usage is TRBV7-3 and J usage is TRBJ1-2; 8 nucleotides align to TRBD1. CDR1 is SGHTA, CDR2 FQGTGA, per germline. CDR3 size: 15 residues. V dropped 5 bases and J dropped 7; count of bases not matched to a gene: 12. The CDR3 region is CASSPGGQAGSGYTF. The CDR3 nucleotides are TGTGCCAGCAGCCCTGGGGGACAGGCGGGTAGTGGCTACACCTTC.

The V call is TRBV7-8, the J call TRBJ2-1, with 12 bases matching TRBD2. Losses at the gene ends were 2 bases for V and 6 bases for J; bases not matched to a gene: 5. The CDR3 has 16 residues. In germline, CDR1 is SGHVS, CDR2 FQNEAQ. The CDR3 spells CASSLPGLAGLNEQFF. The CDR3 DNA is TGTGCCAGCAGCTTACCCGGACTAGCGGGACTCAATGAGCAGTTCTTC.

The rearrangement joins TRBV6-1 to TRBJ2-2, with a possible D match to TRBD1 (6 bases). V was pared by 6 bases and J by 8 bases, with 13 bases between. The germline gives CDR1 MNHNS, CDR2 SASEGT. CDR3 length: 13 residues. CDR3 protein: CASSGVQGGELFF. CDR3 nucleotide sequence: TGTGCCAGCAGCGGAGTACAGGGAGGGGAGCTGTTTTTT.

The CDR3 DNA is TGTGCCAGCAGCCCGGCGGGACAGGGGAACCACGAGCAGTACTTC. As protein: CASSPAGQGNHEQYF. The chain links TRBV5-4 to TRBJ2-7; 10 bases map to TRBD1. The CDR3 has 15 residues. V gave up 4 bases and J gave up 5 bases; unmatched junction bases: 9. CDR1 is SGHNT, CDR2 YYREEE, per germline (reference sequence).

This clone was seen a handful of times. V is TRBV5-5 and J is TRBJ2-7; TRBD2 is a possible D gene (6 bases). Germline CDR1 and CDR2: SGHKS and YYEKEE (reference sequence). Trimming pared 3 bases from V and 6 bases from J, leaving 19 bases between. The CDR3 spans 15 residues. The CDR3: CASSSIQGLLGEQYF. CDR3 coding DNA: TGTGCCAGCAGCTCGATCCAGGGACTCCTCGGCGAGCAGTACTTC.

The table lists this clone with a few counts. The DNA of the CDR3 is TGTGCCAGCAGTTTAGGAGACAGGGTTAGCACCGGGGAGCTGTTTTTT. This encodes CASSLGDRVSTGELFF. The V and J genes are TRBV27 and TRBJ2-2, with TRBD1 identical over 7 bases. V was clipped by 2 bases and J by 4 bases; unmatched bases: 7. Germline CDR1 is MNHEY and CDR2 is SMNVEV (reference sequence). This CDR3 spans 16 amino acids.

This clone was picked up a small number of times. This sequence joins TRBV23-1 and TRBJ2-1, with 13 bases lining up with TRBD2. TRBV23-1 is designated an ORF whose function remains uncertain. The junction had 20 bases not matched to a gene; V was cut back by 2 bases and J by 10 bases. This CDR3 contains 20 residues. The CDR3 DNA is TGCGCCAGCAGTCAAGACCCTGGACTAGCGGGAGCAATGAGATTCTGGGAGCAGTTCTTC. This sequence encodes CASSQDPGLAGAMRFWEQFF.

The chain links TRBV7-2 to TRBJ1-1; D is undetermined. Trimming took off 1 base at V and 7 bases at J, with 10 bases between the two ends. The CDR3 sequence is 13 residues long. Germline CDR1 reads SGHTA; CDR2 reads FQGNSA. For the CDR3, the DNA is TGTGCCAGCAGCTTAGTATCTACGTATGAAGCTTTCTTT. Protein: CASSLVSTYEAFF.

This clone was seen a few times. The chain joins TRBV30 to TRBJ1-2; no clear D. With 2 bases removed from V and 4 bases from J, the gap between germline ends came to 14 bases. CDR1 is GTSNPN and CDR2 is SVGIG in the germline V gene (reference sequence). This CDR3 is 14 amino acids long. The CDR3 spells CAWSPGRRSYGYTF. In DNA form, the CDR3 reads TGTGCCTGGAGTCCGGGGAGACGGAGCTATGGCTACACCTTC. Full variable domain (remainder filled in from reference TRBV30 and TRBJ1-2): SQTIHQWPATLVQPVGSPLSLECTVEGTSNPNLYWYRQAAGRGLQLLFYSVGIGQISSEVPQNLSASRPQDRQFILSSKKLLLSDSGFYLCAWSPGRRSYGYTFGSGTRLTVV.

Notes on this clone: In this CDR3 the conserved last residue, phenylalanine or tryptophan, is missing, so a read error is likely. The chain couples TRBV28 to TRBJ1-1; TRBD1 aligns across 9 bases. CDR3 size: 12 residues. The V gene end was trimmed by 8 bases and the J gene end by 10 bases; junction bases not matched to a gene: 8. The V gene's germline CDR1 is MDHEN and CDR2 SYDVKM. The CDR3 bases are TGTGCCAGCGGCACAGGGGGCGCGACAGCTTTCATT. Protein sequence: CASGTGGATAFI.

The chain joins TRBV7-3 to TRBJ2-1, with 8 bases that match TRBD1. The CDR3 is made up of 14 amino acids. Losses at the gene ends were 1 base for V and 10 bases for J; bases not matched to a gene: 6. Germline values: CDR1 SGHTA, CDR2 FQGTGA. The CDR3 DNA reads TGTGCCAGCAGCTTAAATCCGACAGGGGCCGAGCAGTTCTTC. Translating gives CASSLNPTGAEQFF.

V gene TRBV14 combines with J gene TRBJ2-1, with D possibly TRBD2 on 5 matching bases. The CDR3 has 13 residues. The V end was cut by 1 base, the J end by 14 bases, with 15 bases between. Looked up from germline, CDR1 is SGHDN and CDR2 is FVKESK. The CDR3 sequence is CASSQVRETAEFF. DNA for the CDR3: TGTGCCAGCAGCCAAGTTAGGGAGACGGCGGAGTTCTTC.

This clone was found once. V gene TRBV9 combines with J gene TRBJ2-1, with 11 bases that match TRBD2. The germline CDR1 and CDR2 sequences are SGDLS and YYNGEE. With V trimmed by 0 bases and J by 9 bases, 5 bases remained unmatched. The CDR3 is made up of 15 amino acids. CDR3 in DNA: TGTGCCAGCAGCGTAGGGGGTAGCGGGAGGGGTGAGCAGTTCTTC. Encoded protein: CASSVGGSGRGEQFF.

This chain connects TRBV4-2 to TRBJ1-3; 9 bases fit TRBD1. Germline V gene lookup returns CDR1 LGHNA and CDR2 YNFKEQ. The ends lost 4 bases at V and 2 bases at J; junction bases unmatched: 21. This CDR3 region has 21 residues. The CDR3 DNA reads as TGTGCCAGCAGCCCAAATCCGATACAGGGGGCCGAACTCTCGGCTGGAAACACCATATATTTT. It encodes CASSPNPIQGAELSAGNTIYF.

This sequence joins TRBV4-3 and TRBJ2-3; D not resolved. This CDR3 region has 13 residues. Germline values: CDR1 LGHNA, CDR2 YSLEER. The germline V and J ends were trimmed by 0 bases and 1 base, with 2 bases remaining between them. DNA for the CDR3: TGCGCCAGCAGCCAAGACGGCACAGATACGCAGTATTTT. Translating it yields CASSQDGTDTQYF.